This entry lists 32 T cell receptor beta chains sequenced from one sample in a study of T cells after yellow fever vaccination. TCRdb re-called the 5' RACE reads through MiXCR, storing one row per CDR3 protein. The sample yields more than 95,000 distinct CDR3 sequences, under 8.5% seen once. The sample consisted of CD4+ T cells sorted from PBMCs, taken 9 to 11 days after the first yellow fever vaccination. The origin of the receptors is a man younger than 35 who received the YFV17D yellow fever vaccine.

V is TRBV5-4 and J is TRBJ2-7; 11 bases line up with TRBD1. The CDR3 has 15 residues. With 9 bases clipped from V and 6 bases from J, the junction kept 14 bases outside the gene matches. The V gene's germline CDR1 is SGHNT and CDR2 YYREEE (reference sequence). The CDR3 here is CAMGHGGTGGREQYF. DNA of the CDR3: TGTGCCATGGGCCATGGGGGGACAGGGGGTCGCGAGCAGTACTTC.

This clonotype was detected ten times or more. This rearrangement joins TRBV30 to TRBJ2-4; possible D gene TRBD2, 6 bases. The CDR3 consists of 15 residues. Germline CDR1 GTSNPN, CDR2 SVGIG (reference sequence). Trimming removed 0 bases at V and 0 bases at J, with 9 bases between. CDR3 region: CAWSVMGLAKNIQYF. CDR3 nucleotide sequence: TGTGCCTGGAGTGTAATGGGACTAGCCAAAAACATTCAGTACTTC.

With respect to this clonotype: It may be a read error: a sequence one base away is much more abundant. The CDR3 reads CACSQGVAGGDETQYF. In DNA, the CDR3 is TGTGCCTGCAGCCAAGGGGTAGCGGGGGGAGACGAGACCCAGTACTTC. The chain couples TRBV4-2 to TRBJ2-5; TRBD2 matches at 10 bases. The germline V gene has CDR1 LGHNA and CDR2 YNFKEQ. The CDR3 is made up of 16 amino acids.

This clonotype was observed at least ten times. This chain links TRBV7-2 with TRBJ1-2; D might be TRBD1 (6 bases). The CDR3 spans 13 residues. Germline CDR1 and CDR2: SGHTA and FQGNSA. V was pared by 2 bases and J by 5 bases, with 9 bases between. This CDR3 is CASSLPDSYGYTF. The CDR3, as DNA: TGTGCCAGCAGCTTACCGGACAGTTATGGCTACACCTTC.

A few counts support this clonotype. V usage is TRBV7-3 and J usage is TRBJ2-2; tentatively, D is TRBD2 (5 bases). The CDR3 extends over 12 amino acids. V lost 5 bases and J lost 9, with 10 bases in between. Germline CDR1 SGHTA, CDR2 FQGTGA. The CDR3 loop is CASSPSGRELFF. The CDR3, as DNA: TGTGCCAGCAGCCCCTCGGGGAGGGAGCTGTTTTTT.

This clonotype occurred many times. The chain links TRBV12-3 or TRBV12-4 to TRBJ2-7, with no clear D. The V and J ends lost 7 bases and 4 bases respectively, with 5 bases between them. The CDR3 extends over 10 amino acids. CDR3: CASTVYEQYV. CDR3 sequence (DNA): TGTGCCAGCACCGTATACGAGCAGTACGTC.

This rearrangement joins TRBV4-2 to TRBJ2-3; D not resolved. Germline CDR1 is LGHNA and CDR2 is YNFKEQ. CDR3 length equals 13 residues. The V end lost 9 bases, the J end lost 6 bases, and 16 bases lay between the germline ends. Here the CDR3 DNA reads TGTGCCAGGGGCCCCGGGCACACCGATACGCAGTATTTT. This translates into CARGPGHTDTQYF.

This clonotype was recorded at least ten times. The genes are TRBV7-2 and TRBJ2-7; D remains unclear. The germline V and J ends were trimmed by 5 bases and 2 bases, with 7 bases remaining between them. The CDR3 length is 12 residues. From germline, CDR1 is SGHTA and CDR2 FQGNSA. This CDR3 is CASSRPTYEQYV. The CDR3 DNA reads TGTGCCAGCAGCCGCCCCACCTACGAGCAGTACGTC.

This chain joins TRBV12-3 or TRBV12-4 and TRBJ2-1, with a tentative D call TRBD1 (5 bases). The CDR3 length is 17 residues. The V and J ends lost 5 bases and 5 bases respectively, with 22 bases between them. In nucleotides, the CDR3 is TGTGCCAGCAGTAAAGGCCTGGGGCAACGGTCACACAATGAGCAGTTCTTC. It encodes CASSKGLGQRSHNEQFF.

This clonotype was seen a few times. The V gene is TRBV19, the J gene TRBJ2-1; TRBD2 matches 8 bases. V lost 6 bases and J lost 9; bases outside the gene matches: 13. Germline V gene sequence: CDR1 LNHDA, CDR2 SQIVND (reference sequence). This CDR3 region has 15 residues. The chain's CDR3 is CASRPGGLLATEQFF. The CDR3 bases are TGTGCCAGTAGGCCGGGGGGGCTGCTGGCTACTGAGCAGTTCTTC.

There are many counts of this clonotype. The J gene is TRBJ2-4, the V gene TRBV20-1; D may be TRBD2 (6 bases). Germline loops: CDR1 DFQATT, CDR2 SNEGSKA (reference sequence). There are 14 residues in the CDR3. Trimming left V 6 bases short and J 7 bases short, with 19 bases between. CDR3 amino acids: CSAMPGGIDNIQYF. The CDR3 DNA sequence: TGCAGTGCCATGCCGGGCGGGATAGATAACATTCAGTACTTC.

This clonotype has a count of ten or more. This chain joins TRBV12-3 or TRBV12-4 and TRBJ2-3, with D perhaps given as TRBD1 or TRBD2 (6 bases each). The V and J ends lost 5 bases and 0 bases respectively, with 9 bases between them. CDR3 length: 14 amino acids. The CDR3 sequence: CASSRGESTDTQYF. CDR3 nucleotide sequence: TGTGCCAGCAGTAGGGGGGAAAGCACAGATACGCAGTATTTT.

This clonotype was detected a few times. The chain couples TRBV4-3 to TRBJ1-5; a possible D gene is TRBD1 (5 bases). Per the germline V gene, CDR1 is LGHNA and CDR2 is YSLEER. V lost 0 bases to trimming and J lost 3 bases, with 9 bases between them. The CDR3 spans 15 residues. CDR3 in amino acids: CASSQDGTVNQPQHF. The CDR3 DNA reads as TGCGCCAGCAGCCAAGATGGGACGGTCAATCAGCCCCAGCATTTT.

This clonotype was counted ten times or more. The chain combines TRBV5-1 with TRBJ2-5, with TRBD2 identical over 14 bases. This CDR3 is built from 15 residues. Per germline, CDR1 SGHRS and CDR2 YFSETQ. Trimming took 1 base from V and 14 from J; bases not matched to a gene: 10. This chain's CDR3 is CASSLTGTSGGYRYF. CDR3 bases: TGCGCCAGCAGCTTGACAGGGACTAGCGGGGGCTACCGCTACTTC.

Ten or more counts support this clonotype. V and J are TRBV20-1 and TRBJ1-5; D gene ambiguous. CDR3 length: 13 amino acids. V lost 3 bases, J lost 2 bases, and 8 bases lay in between. Germline V lookup: CDR1 DFQATT, CDR2 SNEGSKA (reference sequence). The CDR3 sequence is CSARGLGNQPQHF. The CDR3 DNA follows: TGCAGTGCTAGGGGGTTGGGCAATCAGCCCCAGCATTTT.

There are a few counts of this clonotype. This sequence joins TRBV7-9 and TRBJ2-5, with 12 bases aligning to TRBD2. This CDR3 region has 17 residues. Germline V gene sequence: CDR1 SEHNR, CDR2 FQNEAQ (reference sequence). Losses at the gene ends were 0 bases for V and 5 bases for J; bases not matched to a gene: 7. Here the CDR3 DNA reads TGTGCCAGCAGCTTAGCGGGGCTAGCGGGGGGGCCGGAGACCCAGTACTTC. Translating gives CASSLAGLAGGPETQYF.

This clonotype was seen many times. The CDR3 coding sequence is TGCGCCAGCAGGGAGCCTGGCAATGAGCAGTTCTTC. It translates to CASREPGNEQFF. The chain is built from TRBV5-1 and TRBJ2-1; D uncertain. Per germline, CDR1 SGHRS and CDR2 YFSETQ. The CDR3 is 12 residues long. V shed 5 bases and J shed 6 bases, with 9 bases lying between them. The full variable domain, in which reference TRBV5-1 and TRBJ2-1 provide the parts outside the CDR3, is KAGVTQTPRYLIKTRGQQVTLSCSPISGHRSVSWYQQTPGQGLQFLFEYFSETQRNKGNFPGRFSGRQFSNSRSEMNVSTLELGDSALYLCASREPGNEQFFGPGTRLTVL.

This clonotype was seen a handful of times. The chain is built from TRBV12-3 or TRBV12-4 and TRBJ2-2; 7 nucleotides agree with TRBD1. CDR3 length: 15 residues. V lost 3 bases and J lost 8; bases outside the gene matches: 9. The CDR3 nucleotides are TGTGCCAGCAGTTTCGCAGGGGGACGTTCTGGGGAGCTGTTTTTT. Translation: CASSFAGGRSGELFF.

This clonotype was detected many times. The J gene is TRBJ1-6, the V gene TRBV4-1; TRBD1 matches 7 bases. The CDR3 has 15 amino acids. Germline CDR1 is MGHRA and CDR2 is YSYEKL. V trimming: 10 bases; J trimming: 7 bases; junction bases outside the gene matches: 13. In DNA form, the CDR3 reads TGCGCCACCCGACAGGGAGGGGGGATAAATTCACCCCTCCACTTT. Its protein is CATRQGGGINSPLHF.

This clonotype appeared once. This chain links TRBV20-1 with TRBJ1-3; maybe TRBD1 (5 bases). Trimming took off 6 bases at V and 6 bases at J, with 18 bases between the two ends. The length of the CDR3 is 14 residues. Germline lookup yields CDR1 DFQATT and CDR2 SNEGSKA (reference sequence). The chain's CDR3 is CSAMGGGSPNTIYF. The CDR3, as DNA: TGCAGTGCAATGGGGGGGGGGTCTCCAAACACCATATATTTT.

In its sample, this clonotype was seen many times. The chain links TRBV12-3 or TRBV12-4 to TRBJ2-7; D might be TRBD1 (5 bases). The CDR3 contains 14 residues. V was trimmed by 5 bases and J by 2 bases, leaving 13 bases between them. CDR3 in amino acids: CASSPQGEAYEQYV. The CDR3 region has the DNA TGTGCCAGCAGTCCGCAGGGCGAAGCCTACGAGCAGTACGTC.

Ten or more counts support this clonotype. The gene calls are TRBV11-2 and TRBJ1-1, with TRBD1 matching 7 bases. Trimming at V came to 0 bases and at J to 10 bases, leaving 8 bases not matched to a gene. From germline, CDR1 is SGHAT and CDR2 FQNNGV. This CDR3 is 14 amino acids long. CDR3 sequence: CASSLESRGSVAFF. As DNA, the CDR3 is TGTGCCAGCAGCTTAGAATCCAGGGGGTCTGTAGCTTTCTTT.

This clonotype has at least ten counts. The chain has TRBV7-2 and TRBJ2-3, with TRBD2 identical over 7 bases. V was clipped by 4 bases and J by 1 base; unmatched bases: 2. The germline V gene has CDR1 SGHTA and CDR2 FQGNSA. The CDR3 runs 14 residues. CDR3 sequence: CASSSSGGTDTQYF. In DNA form, the CDR3 reads TGTGCCAGCAGCTCCAGCGGGGGCACAGATACGCAGTATTTT. The complete variable domain, with remaining parts taken from reference TRBV7-2 and TRBJ2-3, reads GAGVSQSPSNKVTEKGKDVELRCDPISGHTALYWYRQSLGQGLEFLIYFQGNSAPDKSGLPSDRFSAERTGGSVSTLTIQRTQQEDSAVYLCASSSSGGTDTQYFGPGTRLTVL.

This clonotype was seen repeatedly, ten times or more. The chain has TRBV18 and TRBJ2-1, with 9 nucleotides matching TRBD1. J was trimmed by 3 bases and V by 5 bases; bases with no gene match: 8. This CDR3 contains 16 residues. Looked up from germline, CDR1 is KGHSH and CDR2 is LQKENI. The CDR3 protein is CASSEYGTGNYNEQFF. The CDR3 region has the DNA TGTGCCAGCTCAGAATACGGGACAGGGAACTACAATGAGCAGTTCTTC.

The chain's CDR3 is CASSFRWAASDTQYF. The CDR3 DNA reads as TGTGCCAGCAGTTTCCGCTGGGCAGCTTCAGATACGCAGTATTTT. This rearrangement joins TRBV12-3 or TRBV12-4 to TRBJ2-3; the D is unclear. The V end lost 3 bases, the J end lost 4 bases, and 14 bases lay between the germline ends. CDR3 size: 15 residues.

This clonotype was detected many times. This sequence joins TRBV12-3 or TRBV12-4 and TRBJ2-2; D is undetermined. V was cut by 1 base and J by 6 bases, with 6 bases left in between. This CDR3 has 13 amino acids. The CDR3: CASSLGVPGELFF. The CDR3 nucleotides are TGTGCCAGCAGTTTAGGGGTACCCGGGGAGCTGTTTTTT.

The chain is built from TRBV6-1 and TRBJ2-2; D is ambiguous. Looked up from germline, CDR1 is MNHNS and CDR2 is SASEGT. This CDR3 is 17 amino acids long. Between the trimmed V and J ends, which lost 8 bases and 2 bases, there was a span of 21 bases. The DNA of the CDR3 is TGTGCCAGCTCCAGAGTTGCGCGGTCATACAACACCGGGGAGCTGTTTTTT. This encodes CASSRVARSYNTGELFF.

This clonotype was detected many times. The rearrangement links TRBV28 to TRBJ1-2; a weak D match, TRBD1 (6 bases). This CDR3 contains 12 residues. Germline V gene lookup returns CDR1 MDHEN and CDR2 SYDVKM. V shed 11 bases and J shed 6 bases, with 16 bases lying between them. CDR3 sequence: CAPPGADDGYTF. The CDR3 DNA is TGTGCCCCCCCGGGGGCGGACGATGGCTACACCTTC.

This clonotype has a count of ten or more. The genes are TRBV20-1 and TRBJ2-7; D may be TRBD1 (6 bases). The V gene lost 0 bases and the J gene lost 6 bases, with 18 bases spanning the gap. This CDR3 region has 15 residues. Germline values: CDR1 DFQATT, CDR2 SNEGSKA (reference sequence). CDR3 residues: CSARDPSGVWAEQYF. The CDR3 DNA is TGCAGTGCTAGAGATCCTTCAGGGGTTTGGGCCGAGCAGTACTTC.

This clonotype was found many times. V gene TRBV9 combines with J gene TRBJ2-1; D tentatively reads TRBD1 or TRBD2 (5 bases each). Germline assignment: CDR1 SGDLS and CDR2 YYNGEE. This CDR3 comprises 15 residues. Trimming removed 2 bases from V and 3 bases from J, with 12 bases in between. CDR3 loop: CASSVWVGDYNEQFF. Written as DNA, the CDR3 is TGTGCCAGCAGCGTTTGGGTGGGGGACTACAATGAGCAGTTCTTC. The complete variable domain, with remaining parts taken from reference TRBV9 and TRBJ2-1, reads DSGVTQTPKHLITATGQRVTLRCSPRSGDLSVYWYQQSLDQGLQFLIQYYNGEERAKGNILERFSAQQFPDLHSELNLSSLELGDSALYFCASSVWVGDYNEQFFGPGTRLTVL.

This clonotype was recorded many times. The chain uses TRBV7-2 and TRBJ1-3, with D hard to call. The germline V gene has CDR1 SGHTA and CDR2 FQGNSA. The CDR3 is made up of 13 amino acids. V was clipped by 5 bases and J by 0 bases, with 5 bases between them. The CDR3 DNA sequence: TGTGCCAGCAGCACGGACTCTGGAAACACCATATATTTT. Protein: CASSTDSGNTIYF.

This clonotype was seen at least ten times. The chain combines TRBV18 with TRBJ1-1; a weak D match, TRBD1 (6 bases). The V end lost 4 bases, the J end lost 1 base, and 22 bases lay between the germline ends. Germline V lookup: CDR1 KGHSH, CDR2 LQKENI. This CDR3 spans 18 amino acids. The CDR3 nucleotides are TGTGCCAGCTCACGTCTATCGCCCGGGGGCGAAACGAACACTGAAGCTTTCTTT. It is translated as CASSRLSPGGETNTEAFF. The full variable domain, with the rest looked up from reference TRBV18 and TRBJ1-1, is NAGVMQNPRHLVRRRGQEARLRCSPMKGHSHVYWYRQLPEEGLKFMVYLQKENIIDESGMPKERFSAEFPKEGPSILRIQQVVRGDSAAYFCASSRLSPGGETNTEAFFGQGTRLTVV.